This T cell receptor beta chain was sequenced during a study of OX40 agonist ivuxolimab in advanced cancers. There are 15 residues in the CDR3. Germline V CDR1 and CDR2: MNHNS, SASEGT. The ends lost 10 bases at V and 3 bases at J; junction bases unmatched: 11. General study results and limits: The study found that CD8+ T cells averaged more expanded clones than CD4+.

Only in-frame clones appear in the TCRdb table, and some are missing; sequencing was by immunoSEQ multiplex PCR. The sample carries some 87,000 clones, around nine tenths recorded once. In this sample, this clone turned up a few times. Its antigen remains unidentified. The chain combines TRBV6-1 with TRBJ2-2, with 7 bases aligning to TRBD1. This clonotype originated in an adult with an advanced solid tumor such as melanoma, head and neck, liver or kidney cancer. The sequences come from CD4+ or CD8+ T cells sorted from blood, collected in a trial of the OX40 agonist ivuxolimab. This chain's CDR3 is CATPIRDRYTGELFF. The CDR3 bases are TGTGCCACCCCTATCCGGGACAGATACACCGGGGAGCTGTTTTTT.